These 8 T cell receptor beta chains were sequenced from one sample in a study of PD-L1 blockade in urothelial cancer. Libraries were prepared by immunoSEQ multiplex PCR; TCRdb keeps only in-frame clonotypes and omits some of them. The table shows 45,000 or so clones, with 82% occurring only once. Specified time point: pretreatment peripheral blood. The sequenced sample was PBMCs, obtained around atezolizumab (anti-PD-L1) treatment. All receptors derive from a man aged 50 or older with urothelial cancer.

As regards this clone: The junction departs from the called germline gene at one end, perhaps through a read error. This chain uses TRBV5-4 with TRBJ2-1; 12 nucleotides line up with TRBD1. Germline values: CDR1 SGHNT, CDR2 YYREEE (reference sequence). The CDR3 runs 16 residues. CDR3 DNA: TGTGCCAGCAGCTATATAGGGACAGGGGGCTTGATAAGACAGCTCTTC. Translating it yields CASSYIGTGGLIRQLF.

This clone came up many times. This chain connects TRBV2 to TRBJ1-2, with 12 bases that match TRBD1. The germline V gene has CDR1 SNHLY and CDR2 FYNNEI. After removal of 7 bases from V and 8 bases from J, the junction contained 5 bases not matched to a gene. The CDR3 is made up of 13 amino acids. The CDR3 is CASTGTGGEGYTF. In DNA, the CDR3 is TGTGCCAGCACCGGGACAGGGGGCGAGGGCTACACCTTC.

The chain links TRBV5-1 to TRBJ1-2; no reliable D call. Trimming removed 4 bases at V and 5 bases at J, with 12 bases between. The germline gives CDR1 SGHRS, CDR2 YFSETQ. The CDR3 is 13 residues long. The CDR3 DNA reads TGCGCCAGCAGCCCAACTATCTTTTATGGCTACACCTTC. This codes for CASSPTIFYGYTF.

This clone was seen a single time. The CDR3 is CASRGGEGTGANVLTF. The CDR3 DNA reads as TGTGCCAGCAGGGGGGGGGAGGGAACAGGGGCCAACGTCCTGACTTTC. V usage is TRBV7-6 and J usage is TRBJ2-6, with 7 nucleotides matching TRBD2. From germline, CDR1 is SGHVS and CDR2 FNYEAQ. The CDR3 is 16 residues long. The V gene end was trimmed by 6 bases and the J gene end by 4 bases; junction bases not matched to a gene: 9.

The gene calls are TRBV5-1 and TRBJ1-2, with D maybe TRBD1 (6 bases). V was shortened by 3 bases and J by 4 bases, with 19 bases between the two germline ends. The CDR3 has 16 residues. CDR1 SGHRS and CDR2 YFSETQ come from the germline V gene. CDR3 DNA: TGCGCCAGCAGCTCCCTCGGCGGGGGGGCTGGCTATGGCTACACCTTC. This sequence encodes CASSSLGGGAGYGYTF.

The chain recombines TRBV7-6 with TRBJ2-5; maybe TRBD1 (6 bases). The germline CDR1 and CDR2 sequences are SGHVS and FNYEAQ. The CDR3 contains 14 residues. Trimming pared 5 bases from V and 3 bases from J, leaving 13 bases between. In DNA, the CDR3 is TGTGCCAGCAGCCAAGGACAGACAAAAGAGACCCAGTACTTC. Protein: CASSQGQTKETQYF.

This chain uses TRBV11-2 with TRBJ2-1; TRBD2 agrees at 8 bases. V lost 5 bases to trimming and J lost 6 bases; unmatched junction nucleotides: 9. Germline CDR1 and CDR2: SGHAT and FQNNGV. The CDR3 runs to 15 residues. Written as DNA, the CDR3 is TGTGCCAGCAGCCCTATCAGCGGGAGTAGCAATGAGCAGTTCTTC. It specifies CASSPISGSSNEQFF.

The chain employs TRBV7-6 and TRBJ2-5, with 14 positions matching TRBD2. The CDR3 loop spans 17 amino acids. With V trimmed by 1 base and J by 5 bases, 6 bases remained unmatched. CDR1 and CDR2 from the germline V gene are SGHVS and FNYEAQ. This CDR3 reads CASSLGGTSGGLETQYF. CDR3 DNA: TGTGCCAGCAGCTTAGGGGGGACTAGCGGGGGTTTGGAGACCCAGTACTTC.